Presented here are 14 T cell receptor beta chains from one specimen sequenced in a study of chemoradiotherapy in HPV16-positive cancers. Profiled with immunoSEQ multiplex PCR; TCRdb holds only in-frame clones, not every one. The data contain tens of thousands of clones, more than 75% of them singletons. The sequenced sample was blood, obtained from a patient who underwent chemoradiotherapy. These receptors originate from a human donor with HPV-associated anogenital cancer.

This chain connects TRBV27 to TRBJ2-7; D remains ambiguous. The CDR3 is 13 residues long. V dropped 2 bases and J dropped 3 bases, with 8 bases sitting between them. The V gene's germline CDR1 is MNHEY and CDR2 SMNVEV (reference sequence). The CDR3 reads CASSLEDLYEQYF. The CDR3 nucleotides read TGTGCCAGCAGTTTAGAGGACCTCTACGAGCAGTACTTC.

This sequence joins TRBV25-1 and TRBJ2-7; 9 bases match TRBD1. V shed 3 bases, J shed 3 bases, and the junction held 6 bases outside the gene matches. The CDR3 totals 15 residues. The germline V gene encodes CDR1 MGHDK and CDR2 SYGVNS. The CDR3 spells CASSDPTGQGYEQYF. Written as DNA, the CDR3 is TGTGCCAGCAGTGATCCAACGGGACAGGGCTACGAGCAGTACTTC.

This chain uses TRBV19 with TRBJ2-7, with D tentatively TRBD1 (7 bases). The CDR3 covers 15 residues. Germline CDR1 is LNHDA and CDR2 is SQIVND (reference sequence). The V end was cut by 10 bases, the J end by 5 bases, with 24 bases between. CDR3 DNA sequence: TGTGCCACATCACGGGCGGGACAGCTCCTGCACGAGCAGTACTTC. It codes for CATSRAGQLLHEQYF. The full variable domain, its missing parts supplied by reference TRBV19 and TRBJ2-7, is DGGITQSPKYLFRKEGQNVTLSCEQNLNHDAMYWYRQDPGQGLRLIYYSQIVNDFQKGDIAEGYSVSREKKESFPLTVTSAQKNPTAFYLCATSRAGQLLHEQYFGPGTRLTVT.

The rearrangement links TRBV14 to TRBJ2-5, with D possibly called TRBD1 or TRBD2 (6 bases each). From germline, CDR1 is SGHDN and CDR2 FVKESK. The CDR3 consists of 16 residues. Trimming left V 0 bases short and J 5 bases short, with 16 bases between. The CDR3 nucleotides read TGTGCCAGCAGCCAAGAATCGACGAGGGGGGAGGAGACCCAGTACTTC. Translated, it gives CASSQESTRGEETQYF.

This chain uses TRBV6-6 with TRBJ2-7; perhaps TRBD2 as D (6 bases). CDR3 length equals 14 residues. CDR1 is MNHNY and CDR2 is SVGAGI in the germline V gene (reference sequence). The V gene lost 6 bases and the J gene lost 3 bases, with 15 bases spanning the gap. The CDR3 loop reads CASSYGDWDYEQYF. In nucleotides, the CDR3 is TGTGCCAGCAGCTATGGGGACTGGGACTACGAGCAGTACTTC.

The CDR3 sequence is CAWGWRKLFF. CDR3 nucleotides: TGTGCCTGGGGATGGAGGAAACTGTTTTTT. This sequence joins TRBV30 and TRBJ1-4, with D unclear. CDR3 length: 10 residues. Germline CDR1 GTSNPN, CDR2 SVGIG (reference sequence). Trimming stripped 5 bases from V and 11 bases from J, with 9 bases between.

The V and J genes are TRBV18 and TRBJ2-3, with TRBD1 matching over 7 bases. This CDR3 comprises 15 residues. Trimming at V came to 1 base and at J to 2 bases, leaving 3 bases not matched to a gene. CDR1 is KGHSH and CDR2 is LQKENI in the germline V gene. The CDR3, as DNA: TGTGCCAGCTCACCACTCGGACAGGCCACAGATACGCAGTATTTT. Translated, it gives CASSPLGQATDTQYF.

This clone was counted a few times. The chain joins TRBV7-9 to TRBJ2-5, with D possibly matching TRBD2 (5 bases). The CDR3 has 14 amino acids. Deletions cut 5 bases from V and 5 bases from J, with 15 bases between. CDR1 is SEHNR, CDR2 FQNEAQ, per germline (reference sequence). The CDR3 protein is CASSPRGFRETQYF. CDR3 sequence (DNA): TGTGCCAGCAGCCCCAGAGGGTTCAGGGAGACCCAGTACTTC.

The rearrangement joins TRBV11-2 to TRBJ1-2, with 9 bases fitting TRBD1. The CDR3 sequence is 14 residues long. V lost 5 bases to trimming and J lost 7 bases; unmatched junction nucleotides: 8. Germline V lookup: CDR1 SGHAT, CDR2 FQNNGV. In DNA, the CDR3 is TGTGCCAGCAGCCTCGGACAGGGGCGGAGTGGCTACACCTTC. The encoded protein is CASSLGQGRSGYTF. Using reference TRBV11-2 and TRBJ1-2 for the parts outside the CDR3, the full variable domain is EAGVAQSPRYKIIEKRQSVAFWCNPISGHATLYWYQQILGQGPKLLIQFQNNGVVDDSQLPKDRFSAERLKGVDSTLKIQPAKLEDSAVYLCASSLGQGRSGYTFGSGTRLTVV.

This chain joins TRBV25-1 and TRBJ2-7, with D hard to call. Germline loops: CDR1 MGHDK, CDR2 SYGVNS. The CDR3 is 11 amino acids. V dropped 4 bases and J dropped 3 bases, with 4 bases sitting between them. As DNA, the CDR3 is TGTGCCAGCAGTGTAATCTACGAGCAGTACTTC. Translation: CASSVIYEQYF.

This rearrangement joins TRBV7-2 to TRBJ1-4; D is unresolved. This CDR3 has 17 residues. CDR1 and CDR2 from the germline V gene are SGHTA and FQGNSA. V lost 3 bases and J 0 bases, leaving 14 bases between the germline ends. The CDR3 bases are TGTGCCAGCAGCTTCAATAACATCCCGCCAACTAATGAAAAACTGTTTTTT. It encodes CASSFNNIPPTNEKLFF.

This chain connects TRBV27 to TRBJ2-7; D might be TRBD1 (5 bases). The germline V gene has CDR1 MNHEY and CDR2 SMNVEV (reference sequence). V was cut by 6 bases and J by 2 bases, with 14 bases left in between. The CDR3 runs 14 residues. CDR3 loop: CASRQQDPPYEQYF. In nucleotides, the CDR3 is TGTGCCAGCAGGCAACAGGATCCTCCCTACGAGCAGTACTTC.

This chain joins TRBV15 and TRBJ2-3; 8 bases are a match to TRBD2. Germline trimming cut 2 bases from V and 2 bases from J; bases unmatched to any gene: 3. From germline, CDR1 is LNHNV and CDR2 YYDKDF (reference sequence). This CDR3 is 15 amino acids long. Here the CDR3 reads CATSRRGGSTDTQYF. The CDR3 DNA sequence: TGTGCCACCAGCAGACGGGGGGGGTCCACAGATACGCAGTATTTT. Based on the CDR3 plus reference TRBV15 and TRBJ2-3, the full variable domain is DAMVIQNPRYQVTQFGKPVTLSCSQTLNHNVMYWYQQKSSQAPKLLFHYYDKDFNNEADTPDNFQSRRPNTSFCFLDIRSPGLGDTAMYLCATSRRGGSTDTQYFGPGTRLTVL.

V usage is TRBV5-1 and J usage is TRBJ2-1, with TRBD2 matching over 13 bases. CDR1 SGHRS and CDR2 YFSETQ come from the germline V gene. J was trimmed by 10 bases and V by 3 bases; bases with no gene match: 7. The CDR3 loop spans 15 amino acids. The CDR3 reads CASSSPGLAGKEQFF. The CDR3, as DNA: TGCGCCAGCAGCTCCCCGGGACTAGCGGGGAAAGAGCAGTTCTTC.